This T cell receptor beta chain was obtained from a study of molecular identifiers for immune sequencing clone quantification. TCRdb used MiXCR to reprocess the PCR reads, holding one entry per CDR3 protein. The table records under 600,000 distinct CDR3 sequences, over 20% of them present only once. With respect to this clonotype: A clone one base away is much larger, so this may be a read error.

The sample consisted of naive CD8+ T cells from blood, with Jurkat cell RNA spiked in. Described subset: FACS-sorted CD8+CD4-CCR7+CD45RA+ naive T cells. The clonotype comes from a human donor in good health. Some libraries in this study had Jurkat cell RNA spiked in.

Written as DNA, the CDR3 is TGTGCCAGCAGCTCTACAGGGTACCATAAGAACACTGAAGCTTCCTTT. Residues: CASSSTGYHKNTEASF. The rearrangement links TRBV7-9 to TRBJ1-1; D may be TRBD1 (6 bases). The CDR3 has 16 amino acids. The V gene's germline CDR1 is SEHNR and CDR2 FQNEAQ (reference sequence).